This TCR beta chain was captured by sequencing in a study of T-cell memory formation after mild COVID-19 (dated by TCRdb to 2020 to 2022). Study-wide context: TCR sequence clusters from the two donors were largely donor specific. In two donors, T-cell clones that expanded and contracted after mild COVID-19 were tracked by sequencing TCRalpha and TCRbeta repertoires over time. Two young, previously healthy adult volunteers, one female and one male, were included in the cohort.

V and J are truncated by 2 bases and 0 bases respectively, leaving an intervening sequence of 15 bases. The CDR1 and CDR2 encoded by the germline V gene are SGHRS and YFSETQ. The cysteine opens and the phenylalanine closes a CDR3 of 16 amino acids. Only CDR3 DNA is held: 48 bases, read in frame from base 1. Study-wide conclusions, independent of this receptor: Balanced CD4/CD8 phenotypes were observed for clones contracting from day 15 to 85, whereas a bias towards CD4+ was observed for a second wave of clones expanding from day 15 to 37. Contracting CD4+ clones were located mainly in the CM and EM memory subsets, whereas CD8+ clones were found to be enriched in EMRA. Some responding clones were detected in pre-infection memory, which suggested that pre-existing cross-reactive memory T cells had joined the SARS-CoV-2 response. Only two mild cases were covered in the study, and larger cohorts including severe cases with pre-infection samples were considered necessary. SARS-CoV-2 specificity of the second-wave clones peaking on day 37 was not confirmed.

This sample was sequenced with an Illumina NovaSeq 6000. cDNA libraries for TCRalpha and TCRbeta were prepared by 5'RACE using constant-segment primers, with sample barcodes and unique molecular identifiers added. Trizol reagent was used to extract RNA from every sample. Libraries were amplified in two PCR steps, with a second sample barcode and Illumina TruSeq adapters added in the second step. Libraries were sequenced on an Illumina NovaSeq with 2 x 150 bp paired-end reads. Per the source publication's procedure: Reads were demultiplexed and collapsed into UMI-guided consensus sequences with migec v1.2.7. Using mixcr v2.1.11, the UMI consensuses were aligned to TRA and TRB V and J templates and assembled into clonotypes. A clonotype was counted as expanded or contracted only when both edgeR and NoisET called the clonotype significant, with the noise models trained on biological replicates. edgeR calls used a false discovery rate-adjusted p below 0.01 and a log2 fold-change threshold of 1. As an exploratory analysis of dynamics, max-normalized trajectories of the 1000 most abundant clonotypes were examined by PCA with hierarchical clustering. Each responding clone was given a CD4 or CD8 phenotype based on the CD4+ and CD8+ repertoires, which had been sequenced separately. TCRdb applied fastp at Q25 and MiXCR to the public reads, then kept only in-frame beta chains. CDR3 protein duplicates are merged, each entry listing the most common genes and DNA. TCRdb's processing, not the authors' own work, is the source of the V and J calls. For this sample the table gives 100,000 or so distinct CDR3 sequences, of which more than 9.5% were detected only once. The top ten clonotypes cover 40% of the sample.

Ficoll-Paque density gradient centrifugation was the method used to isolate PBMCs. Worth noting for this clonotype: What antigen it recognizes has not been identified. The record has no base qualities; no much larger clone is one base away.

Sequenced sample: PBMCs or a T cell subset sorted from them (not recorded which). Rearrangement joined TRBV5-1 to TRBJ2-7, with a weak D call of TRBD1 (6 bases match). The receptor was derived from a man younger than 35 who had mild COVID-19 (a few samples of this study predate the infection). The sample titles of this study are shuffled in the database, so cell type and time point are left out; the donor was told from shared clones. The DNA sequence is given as TGCGCCAGCAGCTTCGGGTGGTGGACAGCCTCCTACGAGCAGTACTTC. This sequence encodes CASSFGWWTASYEQYF.